The 14 T cell receptor beta chains presented below share a single source sample, sequenced in a study of cytomegalovirus exposure and HLA in healthy donors. The PCR was carried out with 60 Vbeta primers and 13 Jbeta primers. The method was immunoSEQ multiplex PCR; TCRdb's version includes in-frame clones alone and lacks a portion of them. The table records 150,000 or so clones, roughly 80% of them present only once. Sequenced input: PBMCs. The receptors here all came from a male donor in good health and CMV-seropositive.

This clone appeared once. V usage is TRBV7-9 and J usage is TRBJ1-6, with D possibly TRBD1 on 6 matching bases. This CDR3 contains 13 residues. V was clipped by 5 bases and J by 6 bases, with 8 bases between them. The germline gives CDR1 SEHNR, CDR2 FQNEAQ (reference sequence). For the CDR3, the DNA is TGTGCCAGCAGCCCAGGGGCTAATTCACCCCTCCACTTT. Translation gives CASSPGANSPLHF.

The chain couples TRBV28 to TRBJ2-5; possibly TRBD2 for D (6 bases). Gene TRBJ2-7 matches the end of the DNA better, so the J call may be wrong. The CDR3 consists of 15 residues. Per germline, CDR1 MDHEN and CDR2 SYDVKM. Here the CDR3 DNA reads TGTGCCAGCAGTTATACGACTAGTTTAACGGTCGAGCAGTACTTC. Protein: CASSYTTSLTVEQYF.

The chain has TRBV5-1 and TRBJ2-1, with a possible D match to TRBD1 (6 bases). Trimming removed 0 bases from V and 0 bases from J, with 10 bases in between. In germline, CDR1 is SGHRS, CDR2 YFSETQ. This CDR3 has 16 residues. In DNA, the CDR3 is TGCGCCAGCAGCTTGGGGGACACGAGCTCCTACAATGAGCAGTTCTTC. Its translation: CASSLGDTSSYNEQFF. Full variable domain (missing parts from reference TRBV5-1 and TRBJ2-1): KAGVTQTPRYLIKTRGQQVTLSCSPISGHRSVSWYQQTPGQGLQFLFEYFSETQRNKGNFPGRFSGRQFSNSRSEMNVSTLELGDSALYLCASSLGDTSSYNEQFFGPGTRLTVL.

This clone was counted a few times. The genes are TRBV28 and TRBJ2-5, with D uncertain. Trimming removed 5 bases from V and 5 bases from J, with 15 bases in between. The CDR3 covers 14 residues. In germline, CDR1 is MDHEN, CDR2 SYDVKM. The chain's CDR3 is CASSPPFLRETQYF. Here the CDR3 DNA reads TGTGCCAGCAGTCCCCCGTTTCTTCGGGAGACCCAGTACTTC.

V gene TRBV7-2 combines with J gene TRBJ2-7, with D perhaps TRBD2 (5 bases). The germline V and J ends were trimmed by 5 bases and 1 base, with 12 bases remaining between them. The CDR3 consists of 14 residues. In germline, CDR1 is SGHTA, CDR2 FQGNSA. The CDR3 bases are TGTGCCAGCAGCCTGACTATATCTTCCTACGAGCAGTACTTC. This translates into CASSLTISSYEQYF.

This clone occurred a few times. The rearrangement joins TRBV6-5 to TRBJ1-5; TRBD1 is a possible D gene (5 bases). The ends were cut back, 5 bases at V and 5 bases at J, with 10 bases in the middle. The CDR3 is 13 amino acids. Germline CDR1 is MNHEY and CDR2 is SVGAGI. This CDR3 is CASSRQNDQPQHF. The CDR3 DNA follows: TGTGCCAGCAGTCGACAGAATGATCAGCCCCAGCATTTT.

This chain joins TRBV6-6 and TRBJ2-5; D might be TRBD1 (8 bases). The germline V and J ends were trimmed by 2 bases and 5 bases, with 15 bases remaining between them. This CDR3 is 15 amino acids long. Germline CDR1 MNHNY, CDR2 SVGAGI (reference sequence). CDR3 loop: CASSYQTGGGETQYF. CDR3 sequence (DNA): TGTGCCAGCAGTTACCAAACAGGGGGAGGGGAGACCCAGTACTTC.

This rearrangement joins TRBV9 to TRBJ2-3; the D gene is possibly TRBD2 (6 bases). Trimming cost V 3 bases and J 3 bases, with 8 bases left between them. CDR1 is SGDLS, CDR2 YYNGEE, per germline. The length of the CDR3 is 13 residues. The CDR3 reads CASSGRGTDTQYF. CDR3 coding DNA: TGTGCCAGCAGCGGTCGGGGGACAGATACGCAGTATTTT.

The V and J genes are TRBV7-9 and TRBJ2-7, with 9 positions matching TRBD1. CDR3 size: 14 residues. CDR1 SEHNR and CDR2 FQNEAQ come from the germline V gene (reference sequence). Trimming cost V 5 bases and J 2 bases; bases outside gene matches: 4. This chain's CDR3 is CASSPGTGTYEQYF. CDR3 coding DNA: TGTGCCAGCAGCCCCGGGACAGGGACCTACGAGCAGTACTTC.

The chain is built from TRBV11-3 and TRBJ2-2, with D unresolved. CDR1 and CDR2 (germline): SGHNT, YENEEA. The CDR3 contains 12 residues. V was trimmed by 5 bases and J by 6 bases, leaving 7 bases between them. CDR3 in amino acids: CASSLQAGELFF. Written as DNA, the CDR3 is TGTGCCAGCAGCCTCCAGGCCGGGGAGCTGTTTTTT.

The chain combines TRBV10-2 with TRBJ1-5, with 8 bases that match TRBD1. This CDR3 is built from 15 residues. J was trimmed by 4 bases and V by 4 bases; bases with no gene match: 6. Germline-derived CDR1 and CDR2 are WSHSY and SAAADI. The CDR3 nucleotides read TGCGCCAGCAGTGTACATGGGACAGGAAATCAGCCCCAGCATTTT. Protein product: CASSVHGTGNQPQHF.

This chain links TRBV5-1 with TRBJ1-1; D gene ambiguous. Trimming took 0 bases from V and 0 from J, leaving 6 bases between them. Germline assignment: CDR1 SGHRS and CDR2 YFSETQ. The CDR3 runs to 14 residues. The CDR3: CASSLDRMNTEAFF. CDR3 bases: TGCGCCAGCAGCTTGGACAGAATGAACACTGAAGCTTTCTTT.

V is TRBV27 and J is TRBJ1-6; possibly TRBD1 for D (6 bases). Germline V gene sequence: CDR1 MNHEY, CDR2 SMNVEV (reference sequence). Trimming cost V 5 bases and J 5 bases, with 13 bases left between them. This CDR3 is 15 amino acids long. CDR3 residues: CASSIGQLNNSPLHF. DNA for the CDR3: TGTGCCAGCAGTATCGGACAGCTCAATAATTCACCCCTCCACTTT.

The CDR3 here is CASSQSGLAGIPYEQYF. The CDR3 DNA is TGTGCCAGCAGCCAATCCGGACTAGCGGGAATCCCCTACGAGCAGTACTTC. The chain is built from TRBV4-2 and TRBJ2-7; TRBD2 aligns across 12 bases. Looked up from germline, CDR1 is LGHNA and CDR2 is YNFKEQ. V was clipped by 2 bases and J by 2 bases; unmatched bases: 7. The CDR3 loop spans 17 amino acids.